The clone carrying this TCR beta chain is a singleton in its sample. Its cognate antigen is unknown. CDR3 size: 12 residues. Germline CDR1 and CDR2: MNHNY and SVGAGI (reference sequence). Trimming took 6 bases from V and 3 from J, leaving 8 bases between them. This record belongs to a study of shared clonotypes between healthy human individuals. Study-wide points: Generation probability values for non-shared clonotypes were lower than those for clonotypes shared by all four donors. Clonotype sharing among donors was expected to depend on sequencing depth.

Terminally differentiated effector memory CD45RA+ cells were left out of the naive CD8 fraction, which was CD45RO-negative and positively selected for CCR7. Sequenced by immunoSEQ multiplex PCR; TCRdb stores in-frame clones only, minus some. The profile shows about 2 million clones, just under 95% of them singletons. The clonotype was recovered from a man younger than 35 in good health. The chain couples TRBV6-6 to TRBJ1-1, with D possibly TRBD1 on 5 matching bases. Sequenced sample: naive CD8+ T cells sorted from blood. CDR3 loop: CASRQGHTEAFF. The CDR3 DNA reads as TGTGCCAGCAGGCAGGGACACACTGAAGCTTTCTTT.